Sequencing of this TCR beta chain was carried out in a study of patients and donors after allogeneic stem cell transplantation. Germline V gene data show CDR1 as DFQATT and CDR2 as SNEGSKA (reference sequence). The length of the CDR3 is 15 residues. Unmatched junction bases numbered 2, after V lost 3 bases and J lost 4 bases. TCRdb recomputed calls from the RT-PCR reads with MiXCR, one row per CDR3 protein. The sample includes approximately 200,000 distinct CDR3 sequences, 11% to 15% of them seen just once. This clonotype has just a few counts. The sequence was obtained from a human donor who was either an allogeneic HSCT recipient or a stem cell or donor lymphocyte infusion donor (not recorded which). It is not recorded whose cells these are; they may come from a transplant donor. Sequenced sample: blood, either unsorted or a sorted T cell fraction (not recorded which). The rearrangement uses TRBV20-1 and TRBJ2-1; 14 bases fit TRBD2. The DNA of the CDR3 is TGCAGTGCTAGGGGGACTAGCGGGAGATACAATGAGCAGTTCTTC. Protein sequence: CSARGTSGRYNEQFF.